This TCR beta chain was recorded in a study of T cells in Graves' hyperthyroidism and ophthalmopathy (dated by TCRdb to about 2019). With respect to the entire study: Peripheral blood samples were taken at the time of initial diagnosis, prior to any treatment. In addition, the study compared T-cell repertoires in thyroid tissue and in blood from several Graves' hyperthyroidism patients. After blood sampling, hyperthyroidism patients were treated with methimazole at a starting dose of 30 mg daily, and ophthalmopathy patients were treated with high-dose intravenous methylprednisolone. An independent validation cohort of under 20 hyperthyroidism patients and about 15 patients who later progressed to ophthalmopathy tested prospective prediction of ophthalmopathy. TCR Vbeta CDR3 sequencing of 130 to 150 peripheral blood samples (approximately 44 ophthalmopathy, over 70 hyperthyroidism and roughly 17 progressor patients) is reported in the paper. For training and testing, the 100 patients in the discovery cohort were randomly divided in a 7:3 ratio. To identify distinguishing TCR V-J signatures, a discovery cohort of about 100 patients was used, comprising 40 to 45 with Graves' ophthalmopathy and approximately 57 with stable Graves' hyperthyroidism.

Study-wide conclusions, independent of this receptor: Most expanded thyroid clonotypes (frequency above 0.001) were also detected in blood, suggesting blood repertoires may reflect thyroid immune responses. No statistical method was used to fix the sample size in advance, and group allocation was not hidden from the investigators. A 13 V-J signature model separated ophthalmopathy from stable hyperthyroidism, with just over 85% sensitivity and around 84% specificity in cross-validation and 80%/75% in testing. In validation, the model predicted progression to ophthalmopathy a median of around 6.5 months before onset, with roughly 68% sensitivity and around 76% specificity.

Stable Graves' hyperthyroidism was defined as the absence of progression to ophthalmopathy over 18 months of follow-up. Hyperthyroidism patients were newly diagnosed, with disease duration under 2 months, and aged 18 to 65 years. Patients with uncontrolled infections, other autoimmune diseases, pregnancy or lactation were excluded. Diagnoses relied on clinical symptoms, serum thyroxine and TRAb, thyroid ultrasound and orbital computed tomography. Ficoll-Paque density gradient centrifugation was used to isolate PBMCs from 8 to 10 ml of fresh peripheral blood. Total RNA was extracted using Trizol reagent, and RNA quality was assessed on an Agilent 2100 Bioanalyzer. Amplification of TCR beta CDR3 regions was carried out from RNA transcripts. A first-round RT-PCR of the TCR CDR3 used the HTBI primer set with the Qiagen OneStep RT-PCR kit. The libraries were constructed in a second round of multiplex PCR and then size-selected and purified. Paired-end sequencing of the libraries was performed with 100 bp reads on an Illumina HiSeq2000. On the authors' methods: SOAPnuke was used to process the raw data, removing reads that contained adapters or uncalled bases, had a mean Phred below 15, or lacked an exact match to the constant primer or identifier. High-quality paired reads were merged with COPE v1.2.5, and unique nucleotide sequences were defined as clonotypes. MiTCR v1.1 was used to align the clonotypes against IMGT TRBV, TRBD and TRBJ reference segments. The analysis was restricted to V-J combinations with a frequency above 0.0001, which together covered about 99% of the repertoires. A TCS score was defined as the ratio of F50 (clonal expansion) to E x V (chaos), with BLOSUM62-based TCRdist applied between CDR3 peptides within each V-J. Welch's t-statistics and random forest reduced around 520 V-J features to roughly 13, which were used in a naive Bayes classifier (R e1071). TCRdb took the public reads, trimmed them with fastp at Q25, ran MiXCR for clone calling and kept in-frame beta chains. Rows with one shared CDR3 protein collapse into an entry with the most common genes and DNA. These V and J calls are TCRdb output, not the study's own analysis. The sample has 550,000 to 800,000 distinct CDR3 sequences on record, 17% of them singletons. The ten largest account for roughly a sixth of the sample.

From the cysteine through the phenylalanine, the CDR3 covers 16 amino acids. The sequence is cut down to CDR3 DNA, 48 bases in frame from base 1. Unmatched junction bases come to 9, with V trimmed by 0 bases and J by 10 bases. In the germline V gene (reference sequence), CDR1 corresponds to LNHNV and CDR2 to YYDKDF. There are many counts of this clonotype. This receptor's antigen is unknown. Base qualities are not recorded, but no much larger clone differs from it by a single base. The TCR originated in a man aged 45-60 years with Graves' hyperthyroidism. The chain joins TRBV15 to TRBJ2-2, with 9 middle bases fitting TRBD2. Sample: blood. In nucleotides, the sequence is TGTGCCACCAGCAGAGATTGGGGTAGCGGGAGATTGGAGCTGTTTTTT. This sequence encodes CATSRDWGSGRLELFF.